This TCR beta chain was profiled in a study of blood T cell repertoires in COVID-19 (dated by TCRdb to 2020 to 2021). Background for the entire study: Samples covering the acute and convalescent phases of COVID-19 were provided by collaborators in the United States, Italy and Spain. The prospective study material was composed of cDNA or gDNA derived from T cells, B-cell-depleted T cells, or PBMCs. Deeply sampled blood TCRbeta repertoires from subjects exposed to, actively infected with, or recovered from COVID-19 were included in the dataset. A freely available public database, intended as a resource for researchers studying the immune response to SARS-CoV-2, is where the repertoires were released. The samples were drawn from two sources: the first 160 participants of the ongoing ImmuneRACE study, and about 1,300 subjects contributed by 6 global collaborators. Sample metadata almost always included a de-identified subject ID, COVID-19 status, age in years and sex. Where HLA class I and class II types were available, the types were taken from metadata supplied by the sample provider, not from assay-based typing.

Findings and caveats that apply to the study as a whole: The quantity of clinical and demographic metadata differed by source and by participant and was supplied without curation.

Collaborating institutions collected whole blood in K2EDTA tubes following their own protocols. For TCRbeta analysis, collaborator samples were shipped as frozen whole blood, as isolated PBMCs, or as DNA extracted from either sample type. TCRbeta CDR3 regions were amplified from genomic DNA by means of the immunoSEQ Assay, a bias-controlled multiplex PCR. Under the source paper's analysis protocol: Within the assay, amplification of reference gene primers was used to estimate how many nucleated cells each sample contained. To quantify the absolute abundance of each unique TCRbeta CDR3 rearrangement, sequence reads were collapsed and filtered. For each sample, productive Simpson clonality was calculated by taking the square root of Simpson's diversity index across productive rearrangements. TCRdb holds this immuneACCESS table with in-frame rearrangements only. Some clones are missing; in checked studies, unresolved V genes explain under half, and the rest has no known cause. Clonal size and the V and J genes are those of that table, whereas D and trimming came from the DNA. This sample comprises some 120,000 clones, roughly 80% of them detected only once. Of the sample, approximately 25% is held by the ten largest clones.

The germline V and J ends show losses of 5 bases and 4 bases respectively, and no gene match explains 4 bases of the junction. From the cysteine through the phenylalanine, the CDR3 covers 13 amino acids. The sequence is cut down to CDR3 DNA, 39 bases in frame from base 1. The germline V gene yields SGHVS for CDR1 and FNYEAQ for CDR2. Comments on this clone: This receptor's antigen is unknown. Base qualities are not provided; no much larger clone lies one nucleotide away.

This receptor was obtained from a human donor in a cohort sampled during active COVID-19. The specimen was peripheral blood. Recombination connected TRBV7-6 to TRBJ1-2, and 7 junctional nucleotides match TRBD1. The CDR3: CASSQGQIYGYTF. The base sequence is TGTGCCAGCAGCCAGGGACAGATCTATGGCTACACCTTC. The variable domain in full, with residues beyond the CDR3 obtained from the reference TRBV7-6 and TRBJ1-2 genes, is GAGVSQSPRYKVTKRGQDVALRCDPISGHVSLYWYRQALGQGPEFLTYFNYEAQQDKSGLPNDRFSAERPEGSISTLTIQRTEQRDSAMYRCASSQGQIYGYTFGSGTRLTVV.